Below, 30 T cell receptor beta chains from the same sample are listed, as sequenced in a study of T cell repertoires in cytomegalovirus infection. TCRdb reanalysed the reads using MiXCR and keeps one entry per CDR3 protein. There are more than 500,000 distinct CDR3 sequences in the sample; about 15% occur only once, and about 24% lies in the top ten. Source material: CD8+ T cells from PBMCs. These receptors all stem from a human donor in good health (CMV status not recorded). Some clones in this sample may be carry-over from other donors' samples.

There are many counts of this clonotype. V gene TRBV7-2 combines with J gene TRBJ1-1; D not certain. V lost 5 bases to trimming and J lost 5 bases, with 9 bases between them. CDR3 length: 12 residues. Germline V gene sequence: CDR1 SGHTA, CDR2 FQGNSA. CDR3 in DNA: TGTGCCAGCAGCCCTCGGACTACTGAAGCTTTCTTT. Its protein is CASSPRTTEAFF.

This clonotype has a single count. It may be a read error: a sequence one base away is much more abundant. The chain has TRBV19 and TRBJ1-5; D possibly corresponds to TRBD1 (6 bases). The CDR3 is 15 amino acids. Germline lookup yields CDR1 LNHDA and CDR2 SQIVND (reference sequence). CDR3 in amino acids: CARSIFGQSNQPQHF. The CDR3 DNA is TGTGCCAGAAGTATCTTTGGACAGAGCAATCAGCCCCAGCATTTT.

At least ten counts were recorded for this clonotype. One end of the junction varies from germline; a read error may be responsible. The chain recombines TRBV12-3 or TRBV12-4 with TRBJ2-1; 11 bases are a match to TRBD2. The CDR3 sequence is 15 residues long. The CDR3: CASILAGGGYNEQFF. The CDR3 bases are TGTGCCAGCATTTTAGCGGGAGGGGGCTACAATGAGCAGTTCTTC.

The gene calls are TRBV9 and TRBJ2-5; 7 bases match TRBD1. After removal of 4 bases from V and 4 bases from J, the junction contained 4 bases not matched to a gene. Per the germline V gene, CDR1 is SGDLS and CDR2 is YYNGEE. There are 13 residues in the CDR3. CDR3 DNA sequence: TGTGCCAGCAGCCCGGGACAGCCAGAGACCCAGTACTTC. Translating it yields CASSPGQPETQYF.

The chain employs TRBV12-3 or TRBV12-4 and TRBJ2-4; possible D gene TRBD1, 6 bases. V lost 7 bases and J 2 bases, leaving 12 bases between the germline ends. This CDR3 has 14 amino acids. The CDR3 DNA is TGTGCCAGCACAAACAGGGTAACCAAAAACATTCAGTACTTC. Protein sequence: CASTNRVTKNIQYF.

There are many counts of this clonotype. This chain uses TRBV7-9 with TRBJ2-1; D call uncertain. The length of the CDR3 is 13 residues. Between the trimmed V and J ends, which lost 0 bases and 5 bases, there was a span of 5 bases. In germline, CDR1 is SEHNR, CDR2 FQNEAQ (reference sequence). CDR3: CASSLALDNEQFF. Here the CDR3 DNA reads TGTGCCAGCAGCTTAGCCCTAGACAATGAGCAGTTCTTC.

There are a few counts of this clonotype. The V call is TRBV24-1, the J call TRBJ1-4, with a possible D match to TRBD1 (6 bases). V was trimmed by 1 base and J by 3 bases, leaving 11 bases between them. The CDR3 covers 16 residues. Per germline, CDR1 KGHDR and CDR2 SFDVKD. The CDR3 protein is CATSDLGGQANEKLFF. CDR3 nucleotides: TGTGCCACCAGTGATTTAGGGGGGCAGGCTAATGAAAAACTGTTTTTT.

A few counts support this clonotype. The chain links TRBV3-1 to TRBJ1-1; no clear D gene. The CDR3 spans 17 residues. The V gene lost 0 bases and the J gene lost 0 bases, with 14 bases spanning the gap. The germline gives CDR1 LGHDT, CDR2 YNNKEL (reference sequence). In DNA form, the CDR3 reads TGTGCCAGCAGCCAAGATCTCGGCGGCAGGCTGAACACTGAAGCTTTCTTT. Its protein product is CASSQDLGGRLNTEAFF.

This clonotype has ten or more counts. The J gene is TRBJ2-2, the V gene TRBV2; no definite D call. The V end was cut by 2 bases, the J end by 7 bases, with 8 bases between. The CDR3 totals 13 residues. Germline CDR1 reads SNHLY; CDR2 reads FYNNEI. CDR3 DNA: TGTGCCAGCAGTGAATCGGTCGACGGGGAGCTGTTTTTT. This sequence encodes CASSESVDGELFF. Complete variable domain (other parts from reference TRBV2 and TRBJ2-2): EPEVTQTPSHQVTQMGQEVILRCVPISNHLYFYWYRQILGQKVEFLVSFYNNEISEKSEIFDDQFSVERPDGSNFTLKIRSTKLEDSAMYFCASSESVDGELFFGEGSRLTVL.

The chain couples TRBV4-2 to TRBJ2-7, with 8 bases aligning to TRBD2. CDR1 and CDR2 (germline): LGHNA, YNFKEQ. The V and J ends lost 1 base and 3 bases, in that order; junction bases with no gene match: 5. The CDR3 totals 15 residues. The CDR3 DNA follows: TGTGCCAGCAGCCAAGGGGGTAGCGGGATCTACGAGCAGTACTTC. Translated, it gives CASSQGGSGIYEQYF.

Regarding this clonotype: The junction departs from germline at one end; a sequencing error may be responsible. The chain uses TRBV24-1 and TRBJ1-1, with 8 bases identical to TRBD1. CDR1 is KGHDR and CDR2 is SFDVKD in the germline V gene. This CDR3 is built from 16 residues. The CDR3 region is CATSDGQGAENTEYFF. The CDR3 coding sequence is TGTGCAACCAGTGACGGACAGGGTGCGGAGAACACTGAATATTTCTTT.

This clonotype was counted a few times. J is TRBJ1-2 and V is TRBV7-9, with D uncertain. The CDR3 consists of 16 residues. Germline V gene data show CDR1 as SEHNR and CDR2 as FQNEAQ (reference sequence). V was pared by 0 bases and J by 2 bases, with 13 bases between. CDR3 amino acids: CASSLARTQTNYGYTF. CDR3 in DNA: TGTGCCAGCAGCTTAGCGAGGACTCAGACCAACTATGGCTACACCTTC.

The chain has TRBV20-1 and TRBJ2-7; unclear D gene. This CDR3 has 11 residues. Germline-derived CDR1 and CDR2 are DFQATT and SNEGSKA (reference sequence). V was shortened by 4 bases and J by 7 bases, with 11 bases between the two germline ends. CDR3 region: CSAIYSGEQYF. DNA for the CDR3: TGCAGTGCTATTTACAGTGGGGAGCAGTACTTC.

This clonotype occurred many times. The rearrangement uses TRBV19 and TRBJ2-7; tentative D call: TRBD2 (6 bases). V lost 5 bases, J lost 4 bases, and 15 bases lay in between. Germline CDR1 LNHDA, CDR2 SQIVND (reference sequence). The CDR3 spans 14 residues. In nucleotides, the CDR3 is TGTGCCAGTAGTGATGGGGGGTCCTGGTACGAGCAGTACTTC. Its protein product is CASSDGGSWYEQYF. Full variable domain (rest looked up from reference TRBV19 and TRBJ2-7): DGGITQSPKYLFRKEGQNVTLSCEQNLNHDAMYWYRQDPGQGLRLIYYSQIVNDFQKGDIAEGYSVSREKKESFPLTVTSAQKNPTAFYLCASSDGGSWYEQYFGPGTRLTVT.

In this sample, this clonotype turned up many times. The rearrangement links TRBV7-9 to TRBJ2-4; 8 nucleotides line up with TRBD2. V dropped 1 base and J dropped 3; count of bases not matched to a gene: 2. CDR1 is SEHNR, CDR2 FQNEAQ, per germline (reference sequence). There are 15 residues in the CDR3. This chain's CDR3 is CASSLVRGDKNIQYF. The CDR3 nucleotides read TGTGCCAGCAGCTTAGTGCGGGGGGACAAAAACATTCAGTACTTC.

With regard to this clonotype: A much larger clone lies a single base off, so this may be a read error. This chain connects TRBV28 to TRBJ2-7; D is ambiguous. Trimming stripped 2 bases from V and 4 bases from J, with 6 bases between. The CDR3 covers 12 residues. Germline V gene lookup returns CDR1 MDHEN and CDR2 SYDVKM. The CDR3 DNA reads as TGTGCCAGCAGTTTAAACGTGTACGAGCAGTACTTC. It encodes CASSLNVYEQYF.

This clonotype was counted at least ten times. The chain couples TRBV7-9 to TRBJ2-5; D remains ambiguous. The CDR3 covers 11 residues. V lost 4 bases, J lost 7 bases, and 7 bases lay in between. Germline V CDR1 and CDR2: SEHNR, FQNEAQ (reference sequence). CDR3 nucleotide sequence: TGTGCCAGCAGCTCTAGTGGGACCCAGTACTTC. Protein sequence: CASSSSGTQYF.

This clonotype was picked up many times. The J gene is TRBJ1-6, the V gene TRBV15; 8 bases match TRBD1. This CDR3 has 14 residues. V shed 4 bases, J shed 11 bases, and the junction held 7 bases outside the gene matches. The germline V gene encodes CDR1 LNHNV and CDR2 YYDKDF (reference sequence). CDR3 bases: TGTGCCACCAGCACAGGACAGGGTTCGCCACCCCTCCACTTT. Translating it yields CATSTGQGSPPLHF.

This clonotype was recorded many times. The chain links TRBV7-3 to TRBJ2-5; 12 bases match TRBD2. With 5 bases clipped from V and 6 bases from J, the junction kept 7 bases outside the gene matches. Per germline, CDR1 SGHTA and CDR2 FQGTGA. The CDR3 totals 15 residues. The CDR3 sequence: CASSLAGGPSKTQYF. CDR3 coding DNA: TGTGCCAGCAGCCTAGCGGGGGGGCCGTCGAAGACCCAGTACTTC.

This clonotype occurred many times. The V call is TRBV28, the J call TRBJ1-4; D remains ambiguous. Germline CDR1 reads MDHEN; CDR2 reads SYDVKM. With 5 bases removed from V and 8 bases from J, the gap between germline ends came to 12 bases. The CDR3 sequence is 13 residues long. The CDR3 sequence is CASSPIDPEKLFF. CDR3 nucleotides: TGTGCCAGCAGTCCAATCGACCCAGAAAAACTGTTTTTT.

DNA for the CDR3: TGTGCCAGCTATACCGGGACAGAAGCTTTCTTT. Its translation is CASYTGTEAFF. V is TRBV27 and J is TRBJ1-1; TRBD1 is a possible D gene (6 bases). Looked up from germline, CDR1 is MNHEY and CDR2 is SMNVEV (reference sequence). Trimming took off 8 bases at V and 8 bases at J, with 12 bases between the two ends. There are 11 residues in the CDR3.

The V and J genes are TRBV9 and TRBJ2-1; D is undetermined. Trimming took off 0 bases at V and 3 bases at J, with 10 bases between the two ends. In germline, CDR1 is SGDLS, CDR2 YYNGEE. CDR3 length: 15 residues. CDR3 amino acids: CASSVGQNFYNEQFF. CDR3 DNA: TGTGCCAGCAGCGTAGGCCAGAATTTCTACAATGAGCAGTTCTTC.

There are many counts of this clonotype. The V call is TRBV25-1, the J call TRBJ2-1; unclear D gene. V lost 5 bases and J 4 bases, leaving 9 bases between the germline ends. Germline V lookup: CDR1 MGHDK, CDR2 SYGVNS. The CDR3 length is 13 residues. DNA of the CDR3: TGTGCCAGCAGTAAAGGGCCATACAATGAGCAGTTCTTC. The encoded protein is CASSKGPYNEQFF.

Only a few counts were recorded for this clonotype. The gene calls are TRBV20-1 and TRBJ2-7; tentative D call: TRBD2 (6 bases). V was trimmed by 7 bases and J by 4 bases, leaving 17 bases between them. CDR3 length: 13 residues. The germline CDR1 and CDR2 sequences are DFQATT and SNEGSKA (reference sequence). Here the CDR3 reads CSGTLPGVYEQYF. The CDR3 coding sequence is TGCAGTGGTACCCTACCGGGAGTATACGAGCAGTACTTC.

The chain is built from TRBV27 and TRBJ1-5; D ambiguous. Germline V gene data show CDR1 as MNHEY and CDR2 as SMNVEV (reference sequence). The CDR3 runs 13 residues. The V and J ends lost 1 base and 7 bases respectively, with 8 bases between them. The CDR3 here is CASSLLEGQPQHF. DNA of the CDR3: TGTGCCAGCAGTTTATTGGAGGGACAGCCCCAGCATTTT.

Only a few counts were recorded for this clonotype. The CDR3 nucleotides read TGCGCCAGCAGCTTGGCCGGAGCGGGAGTTCTCGATGAGCAGTTCTTC. Protein product: CASSLAGAGVLDEQFF. The V gene is TRBV5-1, the J gene TRBJ2-1, with 8 bases that match TRBD2. There are 16 residues in the CDR3. J gave up 8 bases and V 0 bases, and 10 bases lay outside the gene matches. CDR1 SGHRS and CDR2 YFSETQ come from the germline V gene.

The chain links TRBV19 to TRBJ2-1; perhaps TRBD2 as D (6 bases). Germline V CDR1 and CDR2: LNHDA, SQIVND (reference sequence). The V end lost 4 bases, the J end lost 0 bases, and 25 bases lay between the germline ends. The CDR3 consists of 20 residues. CDR3 sequence (DNA): TGTGCCAGTAGTACCCTCGGTTTAGCGGCCCCCTGGAGCTCCTACAATGAGCAGTTCTTC. Encoded protein: CASSTLGLAAPWSSYNEQFF.

This clonotype was seen a handful of times. The chain uses TRBV5-4 and TRBJ2-7, with TRBD1 matching over 10 bases. The V gene end was trimmed by 3 bases and the J gene end by 3 bases; junction bases not matched to a gene: 6. The CDR3 covers 15 residues. Germline V gene data show CDR1 as SGHNT and CDR2 as YYREEE (reference sequence). The CDR3 here is CASSWEGQGFYEQYF. As DNA, the CDR3 is TGTGCCAGCAGCTGGGAGGGACAGGGGTTCTACGAGCAGTACTTC.

This clonotype was found many times. This rearrangement joins TRBV19 to TRBJ2-2, with 7 bases matching TRBD2. This CDR3 spans 17 amino acids. With 3 bases clipped from V and 1 base from J, the junction kept 8 bases outside the gene matches. The germline CDR1 and CDR2 sequences are LNHDA and SQIVND (reference sequence). CDR3 in DNA: TGTGCCAGTAGTATGATTGAGGCTAGCGGGAACACCGGGGAGCTGTTTTTT. It encodes CASSMIEASGNTGELFF. Based on the CDR3 plus reference TRBV19 and TRBJ2-2, the full variable domain is DGGITQSPKYLFRKEGQNVTLSCEQNLNHDAMYWYRQDPGQGLRLIYYSQIVNDFQKGDIAEGYSVSREKKESFPLTVTSAQKNPTAFYLCASSMIEASGNTGELFFGEGSRLTVL.

Many counts were recorded for this clonotype. The chain carries TRBV2 and TRBJ1-2; 7 positions agree with TRBD1. CDR3 length: 16 amino acids. Per the germline V gene, CDR1 is SNHLY and CDR2 is FYNNEI. With V trimmed by 9 bases and J by 4 bases, 17 bases remained unmatched. CDR3 DNA: TGTGCCAGTCCGGGACAGATAGTTCGGGGTACCTATGGCTACACCTTC. Protein product: CASPGQIVRGTYGYTF.